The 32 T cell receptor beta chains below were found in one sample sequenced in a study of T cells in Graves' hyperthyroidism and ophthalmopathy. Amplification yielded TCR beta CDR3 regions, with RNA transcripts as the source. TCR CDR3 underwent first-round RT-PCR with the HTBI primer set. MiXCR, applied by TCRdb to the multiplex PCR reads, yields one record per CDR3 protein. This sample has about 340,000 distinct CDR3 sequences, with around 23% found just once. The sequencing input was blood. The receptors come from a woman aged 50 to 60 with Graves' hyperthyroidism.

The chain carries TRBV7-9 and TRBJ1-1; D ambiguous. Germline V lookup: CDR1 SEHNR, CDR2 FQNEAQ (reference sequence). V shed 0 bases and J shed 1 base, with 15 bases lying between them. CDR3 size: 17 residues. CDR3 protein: CASSLAVPAARNTEAFF. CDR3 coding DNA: TGTGCCAGCAGCTTAGCGGTCCCGGCCGCTCGGAACACTGAAGCTTTCTTT.

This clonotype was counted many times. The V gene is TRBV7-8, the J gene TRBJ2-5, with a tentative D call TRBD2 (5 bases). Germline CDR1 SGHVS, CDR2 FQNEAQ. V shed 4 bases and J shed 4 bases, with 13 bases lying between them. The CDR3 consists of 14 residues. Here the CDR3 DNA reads TGTGCCAGCAGCTCGGACTGGCAAGGAGAGACCCAGTACTTC. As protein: CASSSDWQGETQYF.

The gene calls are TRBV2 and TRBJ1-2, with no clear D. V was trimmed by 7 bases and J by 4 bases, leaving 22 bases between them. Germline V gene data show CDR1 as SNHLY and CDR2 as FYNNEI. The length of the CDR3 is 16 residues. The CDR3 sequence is CASIPGFTTPAYGYTF. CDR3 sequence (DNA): TGTGCCAGCATTCCGGGGTTTACTACGCCCGCCTATGGCTACACCTTC.

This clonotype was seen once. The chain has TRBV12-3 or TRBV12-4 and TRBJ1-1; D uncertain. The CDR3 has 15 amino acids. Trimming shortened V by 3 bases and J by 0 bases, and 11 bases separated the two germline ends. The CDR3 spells CASSFDSTVNTEAFF. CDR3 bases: TGTGCCAGCAGTTTCGATTCGACTGTGAACACTGAAGCTTTCTTT.

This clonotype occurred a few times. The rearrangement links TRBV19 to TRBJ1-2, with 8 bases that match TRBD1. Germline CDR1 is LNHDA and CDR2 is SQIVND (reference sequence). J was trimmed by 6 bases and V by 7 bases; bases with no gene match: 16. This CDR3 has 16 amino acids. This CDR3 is CASIPTHRDRLNGYTF. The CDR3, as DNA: TGTGCCAGTATCCCCACGCACCGGGACAGGTTAAATGGCTACACCTTC.

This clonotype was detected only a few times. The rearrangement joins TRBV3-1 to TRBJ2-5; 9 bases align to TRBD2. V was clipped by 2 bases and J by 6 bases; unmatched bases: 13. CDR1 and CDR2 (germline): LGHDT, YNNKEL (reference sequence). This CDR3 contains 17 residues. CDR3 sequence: CASSQRGELAGVQTQYF. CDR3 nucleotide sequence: TGTGCCAGCAGCCAAAGGGGAGAATTAGCGGGAGTGCAGACCCAGTACTTC.

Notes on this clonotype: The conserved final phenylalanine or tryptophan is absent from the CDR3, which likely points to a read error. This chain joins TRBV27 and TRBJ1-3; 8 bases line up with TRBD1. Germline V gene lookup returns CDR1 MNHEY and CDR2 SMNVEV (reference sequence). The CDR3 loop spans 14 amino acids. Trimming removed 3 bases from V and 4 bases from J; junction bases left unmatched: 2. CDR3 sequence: CASSFRDRGNTIYS. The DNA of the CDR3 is TGTGCCAGCAGTTTCCGGGACAGGGGAAACACCATATATTCT.

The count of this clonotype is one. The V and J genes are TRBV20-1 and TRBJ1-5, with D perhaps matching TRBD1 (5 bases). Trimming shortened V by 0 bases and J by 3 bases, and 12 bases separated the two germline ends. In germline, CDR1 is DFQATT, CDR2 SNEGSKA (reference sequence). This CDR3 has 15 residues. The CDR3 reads CSARDRGDPNQPQHF. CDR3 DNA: TGCAGTGCTAGAGATAGGGGAGATCCCAATCAGCCCCAGCATTTT.

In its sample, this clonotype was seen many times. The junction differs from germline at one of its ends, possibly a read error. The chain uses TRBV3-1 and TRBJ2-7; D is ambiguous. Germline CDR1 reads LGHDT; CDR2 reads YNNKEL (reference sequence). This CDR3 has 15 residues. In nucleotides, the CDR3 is TGTGCCAGCAGCCAAGATCTACTGCTCTCCAACGAGCAGTACTTC. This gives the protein CASSQDLLLSNEQYF.

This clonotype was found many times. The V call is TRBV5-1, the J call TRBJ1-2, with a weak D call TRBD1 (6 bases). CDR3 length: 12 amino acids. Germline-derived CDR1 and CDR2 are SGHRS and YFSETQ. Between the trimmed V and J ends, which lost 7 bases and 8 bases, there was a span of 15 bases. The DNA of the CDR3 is TGCGCCAGCGCTTTGGACAGCCTCGGCTACACCTTC. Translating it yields CASALDSLGYTF.

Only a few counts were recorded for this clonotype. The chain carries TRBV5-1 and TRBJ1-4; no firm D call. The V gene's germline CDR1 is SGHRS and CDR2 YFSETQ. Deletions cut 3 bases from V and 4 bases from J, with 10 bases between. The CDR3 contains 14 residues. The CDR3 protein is CASSSPGVNEKLFF. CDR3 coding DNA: TGCGCCAGCAGCTCGCCCGGGGTTAATGAAAAACTGTTTTTT.

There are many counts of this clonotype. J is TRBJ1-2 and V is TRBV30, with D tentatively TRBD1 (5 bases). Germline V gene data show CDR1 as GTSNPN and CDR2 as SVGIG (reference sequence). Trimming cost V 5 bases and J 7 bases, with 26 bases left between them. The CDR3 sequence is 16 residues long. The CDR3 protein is CAWDRGGLSGLVGYTF. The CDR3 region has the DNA TGTGCCTGGGACCGTGGGGGTCTATCCGGGTTAGTTGGCTACACCTTC.

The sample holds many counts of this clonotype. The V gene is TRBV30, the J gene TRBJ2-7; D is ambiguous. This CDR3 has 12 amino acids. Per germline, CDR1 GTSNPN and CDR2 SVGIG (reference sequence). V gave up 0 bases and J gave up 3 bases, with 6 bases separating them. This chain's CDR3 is CAWSVGFYEQYF. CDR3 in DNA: TGTGCCTGGAGTGTAGGCTTCTACGAGCAGTACTTC. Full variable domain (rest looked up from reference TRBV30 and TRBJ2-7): SQTIHQWPATLVQPVGSPLSLECTVEGTSNPNLYWYRQAAGRGLQLLFYSVGIGQISSEVPQNLSASRPQDRQFILSSKKLLLSDSGFYLCAWSVGFYEQYFGPGTRLTVT.

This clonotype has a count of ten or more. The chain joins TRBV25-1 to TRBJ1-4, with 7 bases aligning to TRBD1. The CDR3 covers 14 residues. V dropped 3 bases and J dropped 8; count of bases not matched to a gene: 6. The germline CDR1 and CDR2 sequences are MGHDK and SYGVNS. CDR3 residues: CASSEPTGKEKLFF. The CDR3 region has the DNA TGTGCCAGCAGTGAGCCGACAGGGAAGGAAAAACTGTTTTTT.

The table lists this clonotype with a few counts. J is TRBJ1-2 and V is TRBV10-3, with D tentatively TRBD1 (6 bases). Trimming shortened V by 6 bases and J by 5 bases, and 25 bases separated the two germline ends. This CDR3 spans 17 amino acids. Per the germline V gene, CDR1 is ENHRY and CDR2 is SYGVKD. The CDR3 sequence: CAIRNQGPGRSGYGYTF. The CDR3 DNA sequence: TGTGCCATCAGAAACCAGGGGCCAGGACGTAGCGGATATGGCTACACCTTC.

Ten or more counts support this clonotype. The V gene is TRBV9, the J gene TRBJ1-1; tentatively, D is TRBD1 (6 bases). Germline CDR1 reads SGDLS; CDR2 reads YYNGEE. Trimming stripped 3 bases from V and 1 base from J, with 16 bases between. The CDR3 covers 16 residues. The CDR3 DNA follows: TGTGCCAGCAGCGCCGGGCCCGGGGGCTGGAACACTGAAGCTTTCTTT. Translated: CASSAGPGGWNTEAFF.

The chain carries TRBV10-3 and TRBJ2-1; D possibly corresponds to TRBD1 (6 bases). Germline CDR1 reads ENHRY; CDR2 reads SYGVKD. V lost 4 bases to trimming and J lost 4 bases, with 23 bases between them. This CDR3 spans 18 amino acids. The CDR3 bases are TGTGCCATCAGTGGGGAGACAGGATTCACGATAAGATACAATGAGCAGTTCTTC. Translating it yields CAISGETGFTIRYNEQFF.

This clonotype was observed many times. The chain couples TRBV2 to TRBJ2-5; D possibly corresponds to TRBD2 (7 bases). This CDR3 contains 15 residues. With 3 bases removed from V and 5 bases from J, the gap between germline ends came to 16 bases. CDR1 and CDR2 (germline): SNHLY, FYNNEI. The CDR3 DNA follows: TGTGCCAGCAGTGAGGGGGATAGGGGGGGGGAGACCCAGTACTTC. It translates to CASSEGDRGGETQYF.

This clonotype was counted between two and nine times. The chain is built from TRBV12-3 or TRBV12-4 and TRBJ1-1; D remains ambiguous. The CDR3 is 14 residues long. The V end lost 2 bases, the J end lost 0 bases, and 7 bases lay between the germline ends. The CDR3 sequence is CASSLSVLNTEAFF. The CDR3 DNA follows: TGTGCCAGCAGTTTATCTGTTTTGAACACTGAAGCTTTCTTT.

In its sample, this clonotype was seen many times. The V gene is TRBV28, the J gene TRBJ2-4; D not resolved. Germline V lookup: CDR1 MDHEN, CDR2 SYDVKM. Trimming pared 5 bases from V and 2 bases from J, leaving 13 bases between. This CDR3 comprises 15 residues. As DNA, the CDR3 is TGTGCCAGCAGTCCCCAACAGTGGACCAAAAACATTCAGTACTTC. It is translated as CASSPQQWTKNIQYF.

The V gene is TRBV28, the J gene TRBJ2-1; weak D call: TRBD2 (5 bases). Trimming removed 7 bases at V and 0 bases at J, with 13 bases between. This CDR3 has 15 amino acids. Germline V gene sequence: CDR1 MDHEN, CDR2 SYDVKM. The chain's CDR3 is CASTETGSSYNEQFF. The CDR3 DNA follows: TGTGCCAGCACTGAGACGGGGAGCTCCTACAATGAGCAGTTCTTC.

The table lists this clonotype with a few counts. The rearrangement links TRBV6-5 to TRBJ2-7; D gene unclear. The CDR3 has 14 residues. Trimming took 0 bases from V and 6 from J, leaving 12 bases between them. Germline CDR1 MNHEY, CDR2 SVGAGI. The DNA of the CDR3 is TGTGCCAGCAGTTACTCGATTAGTAAAGGCGAGCAGTACTTC. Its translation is CASSYSISKGEQYF.

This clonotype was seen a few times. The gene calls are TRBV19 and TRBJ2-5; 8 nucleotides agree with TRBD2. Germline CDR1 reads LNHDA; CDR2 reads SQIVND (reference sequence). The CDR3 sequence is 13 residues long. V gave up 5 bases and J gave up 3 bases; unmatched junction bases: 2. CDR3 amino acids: CASSHSGEETQYF. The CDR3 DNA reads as TGTGCCAGTAGTCATAGCGGGGAAGAGACCCAGTACTTC. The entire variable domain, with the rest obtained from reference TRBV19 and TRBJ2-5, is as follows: DGGITQSPKYLFRKEGQNVTLSCEQNLNHDAMYWYRQDPGQGLRLIYYSQIVNDFQKGDIAEGYSVSREKKESFPLTVTSAQKNPTAFYLCASSHSGEETQYFGPGTRLLVL.

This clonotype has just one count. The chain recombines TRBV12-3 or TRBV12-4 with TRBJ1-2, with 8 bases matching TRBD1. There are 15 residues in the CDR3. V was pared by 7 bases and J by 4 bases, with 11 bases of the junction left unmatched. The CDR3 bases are TGTGCCAGCAAAGAGTGGGACAGGACGGGCTATGGCTACACCTTC. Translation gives CASKEWDRTGYGYTF.

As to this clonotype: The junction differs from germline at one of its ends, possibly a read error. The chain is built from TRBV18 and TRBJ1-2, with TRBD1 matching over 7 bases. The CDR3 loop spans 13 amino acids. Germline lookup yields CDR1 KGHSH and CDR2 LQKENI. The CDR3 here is CASRGTATYGYAF. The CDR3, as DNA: TGTGCCAGCCGAGGGACAGCCACCTATGGCTACGCCTTC.

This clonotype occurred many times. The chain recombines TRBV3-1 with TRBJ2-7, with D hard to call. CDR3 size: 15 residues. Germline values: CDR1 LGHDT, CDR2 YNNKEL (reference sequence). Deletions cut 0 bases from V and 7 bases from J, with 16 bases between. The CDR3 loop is CASSQDLTEIWEQYF. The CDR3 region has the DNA TGTGCCAGCAGCCAAGATCTGACGGAAATCTGGGAGCAGTACTTC.

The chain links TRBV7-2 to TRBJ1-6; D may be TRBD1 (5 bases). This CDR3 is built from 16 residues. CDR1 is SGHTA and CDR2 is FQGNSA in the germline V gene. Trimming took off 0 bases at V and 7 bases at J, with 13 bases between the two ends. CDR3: CASSLARTRMNSPLHF. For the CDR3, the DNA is TGTGCCAGCAGCTTAGCGCGGACACGGATGAATTCACCCCTCCACTTT.

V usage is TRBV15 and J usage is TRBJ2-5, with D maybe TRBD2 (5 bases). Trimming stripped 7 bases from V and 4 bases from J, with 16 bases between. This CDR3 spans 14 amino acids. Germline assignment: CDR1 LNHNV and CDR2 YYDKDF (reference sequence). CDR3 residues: CATTKREGRETQYF. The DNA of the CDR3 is TGTGCCACCACCAAACGAGAAGGGAGAGAGACCCAGTACTTC.

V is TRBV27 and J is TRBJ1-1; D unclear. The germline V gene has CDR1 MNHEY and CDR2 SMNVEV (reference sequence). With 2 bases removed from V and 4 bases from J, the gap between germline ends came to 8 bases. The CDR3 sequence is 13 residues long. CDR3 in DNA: TGTGCCAGCAGTTTAACCGGACTCACTGAAGCTTTCTTT. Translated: CASSLTGLTEAFF.

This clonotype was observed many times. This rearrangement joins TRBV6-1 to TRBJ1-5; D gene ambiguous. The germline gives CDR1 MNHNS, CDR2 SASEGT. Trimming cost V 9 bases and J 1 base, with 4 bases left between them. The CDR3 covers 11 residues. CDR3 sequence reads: CASRSNQPQHF. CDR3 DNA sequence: TGTGCCAGTAGAAGCAATCAGCCCCAGCATTTT.

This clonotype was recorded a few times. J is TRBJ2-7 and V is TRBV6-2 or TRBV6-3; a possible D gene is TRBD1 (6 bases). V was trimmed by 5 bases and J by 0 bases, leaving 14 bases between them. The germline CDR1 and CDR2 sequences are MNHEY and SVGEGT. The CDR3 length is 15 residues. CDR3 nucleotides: TGTGCCAGCAGTCAGGGGAATTCGAACTCCTACGAGCAGTACTTC. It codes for CASSQGNSNSYEQYF.

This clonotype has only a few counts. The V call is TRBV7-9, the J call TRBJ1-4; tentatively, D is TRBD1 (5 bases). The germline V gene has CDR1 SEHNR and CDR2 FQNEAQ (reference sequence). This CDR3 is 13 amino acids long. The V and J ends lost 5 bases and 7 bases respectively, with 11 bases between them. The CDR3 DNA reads TGTGCCAGCAGCGGTCAGGGTGGTGAAAAACTGTTTTTT. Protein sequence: CASSGQGGEKLFF.